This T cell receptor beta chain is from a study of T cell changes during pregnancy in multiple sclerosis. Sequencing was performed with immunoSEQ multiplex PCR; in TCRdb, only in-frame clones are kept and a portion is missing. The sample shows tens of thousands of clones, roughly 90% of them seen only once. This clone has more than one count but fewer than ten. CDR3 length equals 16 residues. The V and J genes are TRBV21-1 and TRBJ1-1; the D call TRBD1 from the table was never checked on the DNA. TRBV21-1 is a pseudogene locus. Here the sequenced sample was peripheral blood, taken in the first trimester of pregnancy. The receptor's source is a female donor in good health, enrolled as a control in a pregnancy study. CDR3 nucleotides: TGTGCCAGCCACAGGGGGGCACCCTTCAGGAACACTGAAGCTTTCTTT. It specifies CASHRGAPFRNTEAFF.